Listed below are T cell receptor beta chains from one sample, sequenced in a study of high-grade serous ovarian cancer treatment subgroups. The method was immunoSEQ multiplex PCR; TCRdb's version includes in-frame clones alone and lacks a portion of them. The repertoire holds about 33,000 clones, about 80% seen once, with 3.1% in the top ten. Sequencing was performed on tumor tissue. Receptors were obtained from a human donor with high-grade serous ovarian cancer. The CDR3 runs from the conserved cysteine through the conserved F or W. A D gene is named only where the DNA matches it firmly. For some rows the clone size is stated as once, few or many, or as a class when expanded; others skip it.

>TRBV27|TRBJ2-7|NA|TRBD1
CASSFLGVLVRGRIYEQYF
TGTGCCAGCAGTTTCCTCGGGGTCTTAGTTAGGGGGCGAATCTACGAGCAGTACTTC
>TRBV11-2|TRBJ2-2|once|TRBD2
CASSPLAGATGELFF
TGTGCCAGCAGTCCCCTAGCGGGAGCCACCGGGGAGCTGTTTTTT
>TRBV28|TRBJ2-3|NA|TRBD2
CASSFPSGVSTDTQYF
TGTGCCAGCAGTTTCCCCAGCGGGGTTAGCACAGATACGCAGTATTTT
>TRBV28|TRBJ1-1|NA|NA
CACYGELNTEAFF
TGTGCCTGCTATGGGGAGTTGAACACTGAAGCTTTCTTT
>TRBV18|TRBJ2-7|few|TRBD1
CASFGTGRGEQYF
TGTGCCAGCTTTGGGACAGGGAGGGGCGAGCAGTACTTC
>TRBV5-1|TRBJ2-2|NA|NA
CASSRDKSTGELFF
TGCGCCAGCAGCAGGGACAAATCCACCGGGGAGCTGTTTTTT
>TRBV2|TRBJ2-7|NA|NA
CACDREAYEQYF
TGTGCCTGCGACAGAGAAGCCTACGAGCAGTACTTC
>TRBV27|TRBJ1-6|few|NA
CASSNRDPVSPLHF
TGTGCCAGCAGTAACCGGGACCCTGTTTCACCCCTCCACTTT
>TRBV27|TRBJ1-4|once|TRBD1
CASSLSGTDPDANEKLFF
TGTGCCAGCAGTTTATCAGGGACAGACCCCGATGCTAATGAAAAACTGTTTTTT
>TRBV29-1|TRBJ2-1|once|TRBD2
CSVSGTSGRAGYNEQFF
TGCAGCGTTTCTGGGACTAGCGGGAGGGCCGGCTACAATGAGCAGTTCTTC
>TRBV18|TRBJ1-1|once|NA
CASSPDFRARTEAFF
TGTGCCAGCTCACCGGACTTCAGGGCGAGGACTGAAGCTTTCTTT
>TRBV7-9|TRBJ2-7|NA|NA
CASTPDSYEQYF
TGTGCCAGCACCCCCGACAGCTACGAGCAGTACTTC
>TRBV2|TRBJ2-1|NA|TRBD2
CASSDRRGAYNEQFF
TGTGCCAGCAGTGACAGGCGGGGGGCCTACAATGAGCAGTTCTTC
>TRBV5-6|TRBJ2-7|NA|NA
CASSFDGHLLSEQYF
TGTGCCAGCAGCTTCGATGGACACCTCCTCAGCGAGCAGTACTTC
>TRBV4-1|TRBJ2-2|NA|NA
CASRQAAQGSAGELFF
TGCGCCAGCAGGCAGGCTGCACAGGGCAGCGCCGGGGAGCTGTTTTTT
>TRBV5-1|TRBJ2-1|NA|TRBD2
CASRPSIAGVGNEQFF
TGCGCCAGCAGGCCCTCTATAGCGGGAGTGGGGAATGAGCAGTTCTTC
>TRBV5-1|TRBJ2-4|few|NA
CASSLESGIQYF
TGCGCCAGCAGCTTGGAGTCGGGCATTCAGTACTTC
>TRBV27|TRBJ2-5|NA|NA
CASSLRGQETQYF
TGTGCCAGCAGTCTCAGGGGCCAAGAGACCCAGTACTTC
>TRBV5-4|TRBJ2-1|NA|NA
CASSTRWRVNEQFF
TGTGCCAGCAGCACCCGGTGGCGGGTGAATGAGCAGTTCTTC
>TRBV7-2|TRBJ2-7|NA|NA
CASSFMEFRGAVSYEQYF
TGTGCCAGCAGCTTTATGGAATTTAGGGGGGCTGTCTCCTACGAGCAGTACTTC
>TRBV19|TRBJ1-2|NA|TRBD1
CASRTDRGYGYTF
TGTGCCAGTAGGACGGACAGGGGCTATGGCTACACCTTC
>TRBV11-2|TRBJ1-3|NA|NA
CASSLHQERGNTIYF
TGTGCCAGCAGCTTACATCAGGAAAGGGGAAACACCATATATTTT
>TRBV7-2|TRBJ2-1|once|NA
CASSFTRLNEQFF
TGTGCCAGCAGCTTCACTAGATTAAATGAGCAGTTCTTC
>TRBV7-2|TRBJ2-2|few|TRBD2
CASSPSLAGGQNGELFF
TGTGCCAGCAGCCCCTCACTAGCGGGAGGGCAGAACGGGGAGCTGTTTTTT
>TRBV6-5|TRBJ1-2|NA|TRBD1
CASSTQGGGNGYTF
TGTGCCAGCAGTACACAGGGGGGTGGGAATGGCTACACCTTC
>TRBV2|TRBJ2-7|few|NA
CASKGWGTSYEQYF
TGTGCCAGCAAGGGGTGGGGGACCTCCTACGAGCAGTACTTC
>TRBV28|TRBJ2-1|NA|TRBD2
CASRPASGRYNEQFF
TGTGCCAGCAGACCTGCCAGCGGGAGGTACAATGAGCAGTTCTTC
>TRBV18|TRBJ1-1|NA|NA
CASSPWGGAGSTEAFF
TGTGCCAGCTCACCATGGGGGGGGGCTGGAAGCACTGAAGCTTTCTTT
>TRBV18|TRBJ2-7|once|TRBD1
CASSPPRGGQGTYEQYF
TGTGCCAGCTCACCACCCAGAGGGGGACAGGGAACCTACGAGCAGTACTTC
>TRBV25-1|TRBJ2-2|NA|NA
CASSELGWAGELFF
TGTGCCAGCAGTGAACTAGGGTGGGCCGGGGAGCTGTTTTTT
>TRBV15|TRBJ2-3|NA|TRBD2
CATSRAGGTSTDTQYF
TGTGCCACCAGCAGGGCCGGGGGGACTAGCACAGATACGCAGTATTTT
>TRBV11-2|TRBJ2-5|NA|NA
CASRGAQETQYF
TGTGCCAGCAGGGGAGCCCAAGAGACCCAGTACTTC
>TRBV27|TRBJ1-5|NA|NA
CASSFWGQPQHF
TGTGCCAGCAGTTTCTGGGGGCAGCCCCAGCATTTT
>TRBV4-3|TRBJ2-7|NA|NA
CASSPGTATLSYEQYF
TGCGCCAGCAGCCCTGGGACGGCCACACTCTCCTACGAGCAGTACTTC
>TRBV7-2|TRBJ1-5|NA|NA
CASSSFDSSNQPQHF
TGTGCCAGCAGCTCCTTTGACAGTAGCAATCAGCCCCAGCATTTT
>TRBV15|TRBJ2-5|NA|NA
CATSVDSQETQYF
TGTGCCACCAGTGTGGACTCTCAAGAGACCCAGTACTTC
>TRBV11-3|TRBJ2-7|NA|NA
CASSLIGTSPTYEQYF
TGTGCCAGCAGCTTAATTGGGACTTCTCCAACCTACGAGCAGTACTTC
>TRBV5-4|TRBJ2-3|NA|NA
CASSYRRADTQYF
TGTGCCAGCAGCTACCGGAGAGCAGATACGCAGTATTTT
>TRBV6-1|TRBJ2-7|NA|NA
CASRGVYSLDEQYF
TGTGCCAGCAGAGGAGTATACTCCCTGGACGAGCAGTACTTC
>TRBV18|TRBJ2-7|NA|NA
CASSPFGTEKYEQYF
TGTGCCAGCTCACCCTTCGGGACGGAGAAATACGAGCAGTACTTC